One sample yielded the 24 T cell receptor beta chains listed below, sequenced in a study of blood T cell repertoires in COVID-19. Assay used: immunoSEQ multiplex PCR; TCRdb lists only in-frame clones, some missing. The sample carries about 270,000 clones, over 75% recorded once. Material: peripheral blood. These receptors all come from a woman aged 65 to 85 with acute or convalescent COVID-19.

There are a few counts of this clone. V and J are TRBV5-4 and TRBJ1-6; 7 bases line up with TRBD1. Germline loops: CDR1 SGHNT, CDR2 YYREEE (reference sequence). V was pared by 4 bases and J by 6 bases, with 4 bases of the junction left unmatched. The CDR3 is 14 amino acids. DNA of the CDR3: TGTGCCAGCAGCCCGACAGGGCTTAATTCACCCCTCCACTTT. It encodes CASSPTGLNSPLHF.

The rearrangement links TRBV7-9 to TRBJ2-1, with TRBD2 matching over 8 bases. The V segment lost 0 bases and the J segment 5 bases; nucleotides outside the gene matches: 12. This CDR3 is 18 amino acids long. Per the germline V gene, CDR1 is SEHNR and CDR2 is FQNEAQ (reference sequence). The DNA of the CDR3 is TGTGCCAGCAGCTTAGCGCGGTCTAGCGGGTCGGCTCACAATGAGCAGTTCTTC. Protein sequence: CASSLARSSGSAHNEQFF.

CDR3 in DNA: TGTGCCAGTAGTCAACTTCCGGGACAGGTTATGTATGAGCAGTTCTTC. Protein product: CASSQLPGQVMYEQFF. The gene calls are TRBV19 and TRBJ2-1; 8 bases agree with TRBD1. Germline V gene lookup returns CDR1 LNHDA and CDR2 SQIVND (reference sequence). The CDR3 contains 16 residues. J was trimmed by 8 bases and V by 5 bases; bases with no gene match: 14.

The chain combines TRBV5-1 with TRBJ2-1; D is perhaps TRBD2 (6 bases). Germline assignment: CDR1 SGHRS and CDR2 YFSETQ. The CDR3 has 16 residues. V lost 4 bases and J lost 2, with 16 bases in between. As DNA, the CDR3 is TGCGCCAGCAGCCGCGTCGGCGGGGTGACCTACAATGAGCAGTTCTTC. Amino acids: CASSRVGGVTYNEQFF.

This clone was counted only a few times. The chain joins TRBV3-1 (or the pseudogene TRBV3-2) to TRBJ2-7, with a possible D match to TRBD2 (6 bases). Germline-derived CDR1 and CDR2 are LGHDT and YNNKEL (reference sequence). The CDR3 has 15 amino acids. Trimming shortened V by 4 bases and J by 2 bases, and 15 bases separated the two germline ends. The CDR3 reads CASSLGEAVTYEQYF. The CDR3 nucleotides are TGTGCCAGCAGCCTAGGGGAGGCGGTGACCTACGAGCAGTACTTC.

Notes on this clone: This CDR3 is also generated by other DNA sequences in the sample. The CDR3 sequence: CASSLGQGEAFF. The CDR3 DNA follows: TGTGCCAGCAGTCTGGGACAGGGTGAAGCTTTCTTT. The rearrangement joins TRBV2 to TRBJ1-1, with TRBD1 matching 9 bases. This CDR3 comprises 12 residues. V gave up 5 bases and J gave up 7 bases; unmatched junction bases: 2. Germline CDR1 and CDR2: SNHLY and FYNNEI.

The gene calls are TRBV18 and TRBJ1-5; possibly TRBD1 for D (5 bases). The V gene lost 4 bases and the J gene lost 7 bases, with 17 bases spanning the gap. The CDR3 spans 15 residues. Germline V gene sequence: CDR1 KGHSH, CDR2 LQKENI. The CDR3 reads CASSLTGGAGQPQHF. DNA of the CDR3: TGTGCCAGCTCACTTACCGGAGGGGCCGGGCAGCCCCAGCATTTT.

This clone turned up a few times. The V and J genes are TRBV5-6 and TRBJ2-5; TRBD2 matches 7 bases. V dropped 4 bases and J dropped 4; count of bases not matched to a gene: 10. The germline V gene has CDR1 SGHDT and CDR2 YYEEEE. The CDR3 is made up of 15 amino acids. The CDR3 DNA reads TGTGCCAGCAGCCGCGGGGGATTTGGCCGAGAGACCCAGTACTTC. Residues: CASSRGGFGRETQYF.

The chain employs TRBV7-9 and TRBJ1-1; possible D gene TRBD1, 5 bases. Trimming cost V 5 bases and J 5 bases, with 9 bases left between them. CDR1 and CDR2 (germline): SEHNR, FQNEAQ (reference sequence). This CDR3 is built from 12 residues. CDR3 loop: CASSPGGTEAFF. The CDR3 DNA is TGTGCCAGCAGCCCCGGGGGGACTGAAGCTTTCTTT.

V gene TRBV6-5 combines with J gene TRBJ1-2, with 7 bases that match TRBD1. Trimming cost V 6 bases and J 4 bases; bases outside gene matches: 8. CDR3 length: 14 amino acids. Germline V CDR1 and CDR2: MNHEY, SVGAGI. The CDR3 reads CASSQTGQTYGYTF. The CDR3, as DNA: TGTGCCAGCAGCCAAACGGGACAGACCTATGGCTACACCTTC.

The rearrangement joins TRBV4-1 to TRBJ1-4; D is perhaps TRBD1 (5 bases). Trimming took off 0 bases at V and 8 bases at J, with 16 bases between the two ends. The germline gives CDR1 MGHRA, CDR2 YSYEKL. CDR3 length equals 16 residues. The CDR3 is CASSQDYAGLWEKLFF. In nucleotides, the CDR3 is TGCGCCAGCAGCCAAGATTATGCAGGGCTTTGGGAAAAACTGTTTTTT.

V gene TRBV3-1 (or the pseudogene TRBV3-2) combines with J gene TRBJ2-1; D ambiguous. Per the germline V gene, CDR1 is LGHDT and CDR2 is YNNKEL (reference sequence). This CDR3 is 16 amino acids long. V was trimmed by 2 bases and J by 0 bases, leaving 11 bases between them. This CDR3 reads CASSQQASRSYNEQFF. Here the CDR3 DNA reads TGTGCCAGCAGCCAACAGGCCTCACGCTCCTACAATGAGCAGTTCTTC.

The genes are TRBV3-1 (or the pseudogene TRBV3-2) and TRBJ2-1; the D gene is possibly TRBD1 (5 bases). Germline V gene lookup returns CDR1 LGHDT and CDR2 YNNKEL (reference sequence). The CDR3 has 13 residues. V was pared by 0 bases and J by 10 bases, with 10 bases between. The CDR3 protein is CASSQDRVTEQFF. The CDR3 nucleotides are TGTGCCAGCAGCCAAGACAGGGTCACCGAGCAGTTCTTC.

This chain connects TRBV6-5 to TRBJ2-7; D might be TRBD1 (6 bases). The CDR3 is 12 residues long. Deletions cut 6 bases from V and 3 bases from J, with 9 bases between. The germline gives CDR1 MNHEY, CDR2 SVGAGI. This CDR3 is CASRDSFYEQYF. DNA of the CDR3: TGTGCCAGCAGGGACAGCTTCTACGAGCAGTACTTC.

The chain couples TRBV30 to TRBJ1-2; D is perhaps TRBD1 (6 bases). The CDR3 is made up of 11 amino acids. Germline-derived CDR1 and CDR2 are GTSNPN and SVGIG (reference sequence). Trimming took 8 bases from V and 2 from J, leaving 9 bases between them. The CDR3 DNA sequence: TGTGCCGGGGGGGCCAACTATGGCTACACCTTC. Translating gives CAGGANYGYTF.

V is TRBV5-1 and J is TRBJ1-4, with 8 bases identical to TRBD1. Germline CDR1 SGHRS, CDR2 YFSETQ. J lost 3 bases, V lost 0 bases, and 7 bases had no gene match. CDR3 length: 17 residues. CDR3 loop: CASSLGQGNSPNEKLFF. The DNA for the CDR3 is TGCGCCAGCAGCTTGGGACAGGGGAATTCGCCTAATGAAAAACTGTTTTTT.

V usage is TRBV19 and J usage is TRBJ1-5, with a tentative D call TRBD1 (5 bases). The CDR3 sequence is 20 residues long. CDR1 is LNHDA and CDR2 is SQIVND in the germline V gene (reference sequence). The ends were cut back, 2 bases at V and 4 bases at J, with 27 bases in the middle. The CDR3 sequence: CASSIKAPQVSQTLNQPQHF. In DNA form, the CDR3 reads TGTGCCAGTAGTATAAAGGCCCCACAGGTTAGCCAAACTTTAAATCAGCCCCAGCATTTT.

The rearrangement uses TRBV18 and TRBJ1-5; D may be TRBD1 (5 bases). V shed 3 bases and J shed 7 bases, with 13 bases lying between them. Germline CDR1 KGHSH, CDR2 LQKENI. The CDR3 runs to 14 residues. The CDR3 reads CASSPGGWGQPQHF. CDR3 nucleotide sequence: TGTGCCAGCTCACCTGGAGGGTGGGGCCAGCCCCAGCATTTT.

The chain recombines TRBV19 with TRBJ1-6, with unresolved D. The germline V gene encodes CDR1 LNHDA and CDR2 SQIVND (reference sequence). V was pared by 3 bases and J by 10 bases, with 10 bases between. CDR3 length: 13 residues. CDR3 bases: TGTGCCAGTAGTATTCGGAGTGAATCACCCCTCCACTTT. Its protein is CASSIRSESPLHF. The full variable domain, in which reference TRBV19 and TRBJ1-6 provide the parts outside the CDR3, is DGGITQSPKYLFRKEGQNVTLSCEQNLNHDAMYWYRQDPGQGLRLIYYSQIVNDFQKGDIAEGYSVSREKKESFPLTVTSAQKNPTAFYLCASSIRSESPLHFGNGTRLTVT.

The gene calls are TRBV20-1 and TRBJ2-1, with 7 bases fitting TRBD2. This CDR3 comprises 15 residues. CDR1 DFQATT and CDR2 SNEGSKA come from the germline V gene (reference sequence). V shed 3 bases, J shed 0 bases, and the junction held 5 bases outside the gene matches. The chain's CDR3 is CSASLRGSSYNEQFF. CDR3 nucleotide sequence: TGCAGTGCTAGTTTGCGGGGGAGCTCCTACAATGAGCAGTTCTTC.

In its sample, this clone was seen a few times. The rearrangement links TRBV29-1 to TRBJ1-2; 7 bases map to TRBD1. Germline V CDR1 and CDR2: SQVTM, ANQGSEA. This CDR3 region has 11 residues. Here the CDR3 DNA reads TGCAGTCTTAGACAGGGTGGGGGCTACACCTTC. Encoded protein: CSLRQGGGYTF.

J is TRBJ1-1 and V is TRBV14, with D possibly TRBD1 on 5 matching bases. V dropped 0 bases and J dropped 1 base, with 12 bases sitting between them. This CDR3 has 16 amino acids. Germline V lookup: CDR1 SGHDN, CDR2 FVKESK. CDR3: CASSQDPGRANTEAFF. CDR3 sequence (DNA): TGTGCCAGCAGCCAAGATCCCGGCAGGGCGAACACTGAAGCTTTCTTT.

This clone was counted a few times. J is TRBJ2-3 and V is TRBV3-1 (or the pseudogene TRBV3-2); maybe TRBD2 (5 bases). CDR1 and CDR2 (germline): LGHDT, YNNKEL (reference sequence). V lost 4 bases and J 3 bases, leaving 17 bases between the germline ends. The CDR3 length is 16 residues. Here the CDR3 DNA reads TGTGCCAGCAGCCGAATCAAGGGTAGAGGGACAGATACGCAGTATTTT. Residues: CASSRIKGRGTDTQYF.

The rearrangement links TRBV5-8 to TRBJ1-5, with D maybe TRBD1 (6 bases). The V gene lost 4 bases and the J gene lost 3 bases, with 11 bases spanning the gap. This CDR3 has 14 amino acids. The germline V gene has CDR1 SGHTS and CDR2 YDEGEE. This CDR3 is CASSTGTPNQPQHF. The CDR3 nucleotides read TGTGCCAGCAGCACAGGGACACCCAATCAGCCCCAGCATTTT.